These 28 T cell receptor beta chains were all obtained from the same sample, sequenced in a study of blood T cell repertoires in COVID-19. Here immunoSEQ multiplex PCR was the method, and the copy in TCRdb shows in-frame clones only, minus some. The repertoire holds about 190,000 clones, with roughly 82% as singletons. Sequencing input: PBMCs or T cells enriched from blood (not recorded which). The receptors were gathered from an older woman with acute COVID-19.

For this clone: The same CDR3 is also encoded by other DNA sequences in this sample. The chain recombines TRBV4-1 with TRBJ2-1; D is unclear. Germline V gene data show CDR1 as MGHRA and CDR2 as YSYEKL. V shed 1 base and J shed 0 bases, with 10 bases lying between them. CDR3 length: 16 amino acids. CDR3 residues: CASSQVDILSYNEQFF. The CDR3, as DNA: TGCGCCAGCAGCCAAGTCGACATTCTCTCCTACAATGAGCAGTTCTTC.

V gene TRBV6-4 combines with J gene TRBJ1-2; 9 bases fit TRBD1. V lost 3 bases and J lost 4; bases outside the gene matches: 3. Per the germline V gene, CDR1 is MRHNA and CDR2 is SNTAGT. The CDR3 sequence is 14 residues long. CDR3 nucleotide sequence: TGTGCCAGCAGTGATACAGGGGGCATCTATGGCTACACCTTC. Its protein is CASSDTGGIYGYTF.

The chain carries TRBV7-2 and TRBJ1-2; weak D call: TRBD1 (6 bases). The V end was cut by 7 bases, the J end by 4 bases, with 16 bases between. The CDR3 sequence is 14 residues long. The germline CDR1 and CDR2 sequences are SGHTA and FQGNSA. The CDR3 coding sequence is TGTGCCAGCATCAAAATAAGGACAGTCTATGGCTACACCTTC. Translating it yields CASIKIRTVYGYTF.

The chain recombines TRBV5-1 with TRBJ2-5; 12 nucleotides agree with TRBD2. Germline CDR1 reads SGHRS; CDR2 reads YFSETQ. The V and J ends lost 3 bases and 5 bases, in that order; junction bases with no gene match: 11. This CDR3 has 17 amino acids. The DNA of the CDR3 is TGCGCCAGCAGCTCTATGACTAGCGGGAGTATGTTGGAGACCCAGTACTTC. Protein sequence: CASSSMTSGSMLETQYF.

The chain is built from TRBV7-2 and TRBJ2-7; 10 bases map to TRBD2. With 1 base clipped from V and 5 bases from J, the junction kept 2 bases outside the gene matches. There are 14 residues in the CDR3. CDR1 is SGHTA and CDR2 is FQGNSA in the germline V gene. The CDR3 nucleotides are TGTGCCAGCAGCTTAGGGCTAGCGGGAGACGAGCAGTACTTC. The encoded protein is CASSLGLAGDEQYF.

J is TRBJ1-5 and V is TRBV4-2; 10 nucleotides align to TRBD1. V lost 6 bases, J lost 12 bases, and 14 bases stayed unmatched. The CDR3 runs 15 residues. In germline, CDR1 is LGHNA, CDR2 YNFKEQ. Here the CDR3 reads CASSRLGTGASDQHF. In nucleotides, the CDR3 is TGTGCCAGCAGTAGGCTCGGGACAGGGGCCTCTGACCAGCATTTT.

The chain combines TRBV2 with TRBJ2-3, with 15 bases lining up with TRBD2. CDR3 length: 17 amino acids. Losses at the gene ends were 7 bases for V and 0 bases for J; bases not matched to a gene: 5. CDR1 is SNHLY and CDR2 is FYNNEI in the germline V gene. CDR3 nucleotide sequence: TGTGCCAGCATAGGACTAGCGGGAGGGATTAGCACAGATACGCAGTATTTT. Its translation is CASIGLAGGISTDTQYF.

V gene TRBV27 combines with J gene TRBJ2-3; D may be TRBD2 (6 bases). Per germline, CDR1 MNHEY and CDR2 SMNVEV (reference sequence). There are 15 residues in the CDR3. Between the trimmed V and J ends, which lost 3 bases and 0 bases, there was a span of 10 bases. The CDR3 nucleotides read TGTGCCAGCAGTTTCGGCGGGACTAGCACAGATACGCAGTATTTT. Amino acid sequence: CASSFGGTSTDTQYF.

The chain uses TRBV19 and TRBJ2-5, with TRBD2 matching 11 bases. CDR1 is LNHDA and CDR2 is SQIVND in the germline V gene (reference sequence). The CDR3 length is 16 residues. The ends lost 7 bases at V and 5 bases at J; junction bases unmatched: 12. CDR3 in amino acids: CASKREGLAARETQYF. DNA for the CDR3: TGTGCCAGTAAGAGGGAGGGACTAGCGGCCCGGGAGACCCAGTACTTC.

The chain combines TRBV14 with TRBJ1-2; 10 nucleotides align to TRBD1. With 5 bases clipped from V and 5 bases from J, the junction kept 5 bases outside the gene matches. The germline V gene encodes CDR1 SGHDN and CDR2 FVKESK. The length of the CDR3 is 14 residues. CDR3 nucleotide sequence: TGTGCCAGCAGCAAAGGGACAGGGGATTATGGCTACACCTTC. Protein product: CASSKGTGDYGYTF. Full variable domain (missing parts from reference TRBV14 and TRBJ1-2): EAGVTQFPSHSVIEKGQTVTLRCDPISGHDNLYWYRRVMGKEIKFLLHFVKESKQDESGMPNNRFLAERTGGTYSTLKVQPAELEDSGVYFCASSKGTGDYGYTFGSGTRLTVV.

This clone has just one count. The chain links TRBV5-1 to TRBJ2-5, with TRBD2 matching 8 bases. From germline, CDR1 is SGHRS and CDR2 YFSETQ. The junction had 5 bases not matched to a gene; V was cut back by 2 bases and J by 2 bases. The CDR3 loop spans 15 amino acids. The CDR3, as DNA: TGCGCCAGCAGCTTCCTAGCGGGTGAGCAAGAGACCCAGTACTTC. This translates into CASSFLAGEQETQYF.

This chain uses TRBV12-3 or TRBV12-4 with TRBJ2-1, with 10 bases identical to TRBD1. This CDR3 spans 13 amino acids. J was trimmed by 6 bases and V by 7 bases; bases with no gene match: 3. CDR3 nucleotide sequence: TGTGCCAGCACTCGGACAGGGGGCAATGAGCAGTTCTTC. It encodes CASTRTGGNEQFF.

V is TRBV7-2 and J is TRBJ1-2; 7 bases line up with TRBD1. In germline, CDR1 is SGHTA, CDR2 FQGNSA. There are 14 residues in the CDR3. Trimming removed 4 bases from V and 4 bases from J; junction bases left unmatched: 6. Written as DNA, the CDR3 is TGTGCCAGCAGCTCCTCCGGGACAGTCTATGGCTACACCTTC. Amino acid sequence: CASSSSGTVYGYTF.

V gene TRBV11-2 combines with J gene TRBJ2-5, with D perhaps matching TRBD2 (7 bases). Germline V gene data show CDR1 as SGHAT and CDR2 as FQNNGV. Trimming took off 4 bases at V and 5 bases at J, with 20 bases between the two ends. This CDR3 contains 16 residues. The CDR3 DNA reads as TGTGCCAGCAGCTCTAATCGGGGGGCCGGAATGGAGACCCAGTACTTC. The encoded protein is CASSSNRGAGMETQYF.

The chain is built from TRBV25-1 and TRBJ2-5; TRBD1 agrees at 9 bases. V was pared by 1 base and J by 3 bases, with 6 bases of the junction left unmatched. This CDR3 region has 16 residues. CDR1 and CDR2 (germline): MGHDK, SYGVNS. CDR3 coding DNA: TGTGCCAGCAGTGAATGGGGACAGGGCATCAAAGAGACCCAGTACTTC. This encodes CASSEWGQGIKETQYF.

The rearrangement links TRBV12-3 or TRBV12-4 to TRBJ1-5; 9 bases align to TRBD1. V was pared by 6 bases and J by 11 bases, with 8 bases of the junction left unmatched. The CDR3 covers 13 residues. CDR3 residues: CASSLQGAVAQHF. Written as DNA, the CDR3 is TGTGCCAGCAGCCTACAGGGGGCGGTAGCCCAGCATTTT.

This clone was seen many times. The chain uses TRBV13 and TRBJ2-1; TRBD1 matches 7 bases. V lost 0 bases, J lost 7 bases, and 3 bases stayed unmatched. This CDR3 region has 14 residues. Germline CDR1 is PRHDT and CDR2 is FYEKMQ (reference sequence). CDR3: CASSLGLQGNEQFF. The CDR3 bases are TGTGCCAGCAGCTTAGGTTTACAGGGGAATGAGCAGTTCTTC. The variable domain in full, completed from reference TRBV13 and TRBJ2-1, reads AAGVIQSPRHLIKEKRETATLKCYPIPRHDTVYWYQQGPGQDPQFLISFYEKMQSDKGSIPDRFSAQQFSDYHSELNMSSLELGDSALYFCASSLGLQGNEQFFGPGTRLTVL.

This sequence joins TRBV24-1 and TRBJ1-1; tentatively, D is TRBD1 (6 bases). There are 15 residues in the CDR3. Trimming left V 4 bases short and J 7 bases short, with 18 bases between. From germline, CDR1 is KGHDR and CDR2 SFDVKD. CDR3 DNA: TGTGCCACCAGTGACCCGGACAGCTCTCGCCATGAAGCTTTCTTT. The encoded protein is CATSDPDSSRHEAFF.

The V call is TRBV5-1, the J call TRBJ1-4, with 9 bases aligning to TRBD1. The CDR3 spans 16 residues. V lost 4 bases, J lost 3 bases, and 7 bases stayed unmatched. Germline CDR1 SGHRS, CDR2 YFSETQ. CDR3: CASSHGTGSANEKLFF. In DNA form, the CDR3 reads TGCGCCAGCAGCCACGGGACAGGGTCTGCTAATGAAAAACTGTTTTTT.

The rearrangement joins TRBV28 to TRBJ1-1, with D maybe TRBD1 (5 bases). Germline CDR1 and CDR2: MDHEN and SYDVKM. The ends were cut back, 5 bases at V and 1 base at J, with 20 bases in the middle. This CDR3 is 17 amino acids long. Here the CDR3 reads CASSPFWTSPGNTEAFF. The CDR3 DNA sequence: TGTGCCAGCAGTCCCTTTTGGACATCTCCCGGGAACACTGAAGCTTTCTTT.

This clone occurred many times. This chain joins TRBV7-9 and TRBJ2-3, with TRBD1 as a possible D gene (6 bases). Germline V gene data show CDR1 as SEHNR and CDR2 as FQNEAQ (reference sequence). V lost 5 bases, J lost 6 bases, and 12 bases lay in between. The CDR3 loop spans 13 amino acids. Here the CDR3 DNA reads TGTGCCAGCAGCCCCGGGACATTTGATACGCAGTATTTT. The encoded protein is CASSPGTFDTQYF.

This rearrangement joins TRBV10-1 to TRBJ1-6, with a tentative D call TRBD1 (5 bases). The CDR3 is 13 amino acids. In germline, CDR1 is WNHNN, CDR2 SYGVQD (reference sequence). Trimming shortened V by 6 bases and J by 9 bases, and 12 bases separated the two germline ends. CDR3 amino acids: CASSQGKGSPLHF. The CDR3 nucleotides are TGCGCCAGCAGCCAGGGCAAGGGTTCACCCCTCCACTTT.

As DNA, the CDR3 is TGTGCCAGCAGTTACACGGAAGGACAGGGTGGCCGTAATTCACCCCTCCACTTT. As protein: CASSYTEGQGGRNSPLHF. The V call is TRBV6-2 or TRBV6-3, the J call TRBJ1-6; 8 positions match TRBD1. V lost 2 bases, J lost 6 bases, and 12 bases stayed unmatched. Germline-derived CDR1 and CDR2 are MNHEY and SVGEGT. The CDR3 length is 18 residues.

The chain employs TRBV30 and TRBJ1-2; 12 bases are shared with TRBD1. The V segment lost 5 bases and the J segment 2 bases; nucleotides outside the gene matches: 9. CDR1 and CDR2 (germline): GTSNPN, SVGIG (reference sequence). The CDR3 has 16 residues. CDR3 in DNA: TGTGCCTGGGCTACTGCCGGGACAGGGGGCAACTATGGCTACACCTTC. Protein product: CAWATAGTGGNYGYTF.

The chain has TRBV19 and TRBJ1-1; 8 nucleotides align to TRBD1. Looked up from germline, CDR1 is LNHDA and CDR2 is SQIVND (reference sequence). V was clipped by 7 bases and J by 5 bases; unmatched bases: 9. The CDR3 has 14 residues. The CDR3 DNA is TGTGCCAGTACCCTCACAGGGGGACGGACTGAAGCTTTCTTT. Protein product: CASTLTGGRTEAFF.

The chain uses TRBV3-1 (or the pseudogene TRBV3-2) and TRBJ2-7, with 7 bases that match TRBD1. Germline lookup yields CDR1 LGHDT and CDR2 YNNKEL (reference sequence). J was trimmed by 9 bases and V by 2 bases; bases with no gene match: 10. CDR3 size: 14 residues. The CDR3 sequence is CASSQRAQGGPQYF. Here the CDR3 DNA reads TGTGCCAGCAGCCAAAGGGCGCAAGGGGGCCCGCAGTACTTC.

This clone is medium-sized (0.01 to 0.1%) within its sample. This chain links TRBV27 with TRBJ1-1; 9 bases match TRBD1. Germline CDR1 MNHEY, CDR2 SMNVEV (reference sequence). J gave up 6 bases and V 5 bases, and 1 base lay outside the gene matches. The CDR3 spans 12 residues. Here the CDR3 reads CASSGTGPEAFF. In DNA form, the CDR3 reads TGTGCCAGCAGTGGGACAGGGCCTGAAGCTTTCTTT.

This clone has just one count. V and J are TRBV2 and TRBJ2-2; 8 bases map to TRBD1. Germline CDR1 and CDR2: SNHLY and FYNNEI. The ends lost 5 bases at V and 6 bases at J; junction bases unmatched: 2. The length of the CDR3 is 13 residues. The DNA of the CDR3 is TGTGCCAGCAGTATGGACAGGGCCGGGGAGCTGTTTTTT. Protein product: CASSMDRAGELFF.